Below are 3 T cell receptor beta chains sequenced from a single sample in a study of blood T cell repertoires in COVID-19. The assay was immunoSEQ multiplex PCR, and TCRdb's table has in-frame clones only and misses some. The data contain 400,000 to 500,000 clones, 88% of them singletons. Sequenced input: PBMCs or T cells enriched from blood (not recorded which). The origin of the receptors is a woman aged 18-29 years who had been exposed to COVID-19.

The rearrangement links TRBV11-3 to TRBJ2-7; 9 nucleotides line up with TRBD2. Trimming at V came to 5 bases and at J to 1 base, leaving 15 bases not matched to a gene. CDR3 length equals 18 residues. Per germline, CDR1 SGHNT and CDR2 YENEEA. The CDR3 spells CASSPPGLASKLSYEQYF. The CDR3 DNA reads TGTGCCAGCAGCCCACCGGGACTAGCTTCTAAATTATCCTACGAGCAGTACTTC.

The rearrangement links TRBV6-6 to TRBJ1-5; TRBD1 agrees at 9 bases. Germline values: CDR1 MNHNY, CDR2 SVGAGI (reference sequence). CDR3 size: 17 residues. V lost 5 bases, J lost 0 bases, and 8 bases stayed unmatched. The CDR3 DNA sequence: TGTGCCAGCAGTCCCCGGGACAGGGACTATAGCAATCAGCCCCAGCATTTT. Its translation is CASSPRDRDYSNQPQHF.

The V gene is TRBV28, the J gene TRBJ1-1, with D unresolved. CDR3 length: 11 residues. Germline V CDR1 and CDR2: MDHEN, SYDVKM. With 7 bases removed from V and 7 bases from J, the gap between germline ends came to 10 bases. DNA for the CDR3: TGTGCCAGCAAATTGGAGGGTGAAGCTTTCTTT. Encoded protein: CASKLEGEAFF.